Described below is a single T cell receptor beta chain sequence and its context. This CDR3 comprises 14 residues. CDR1 and CDR2 from the germline V gene are SGHTA and FQGNSA. V gave up 1 base and J gave up 4 bases, with 10 bases separating them. The data are from a study of cytomegalovirus exposure and HLA in healthy donors. PCR employed 60 Vbeta and 13 Jbeta primers. TCRdb keeps only in-frame clones here, not all; method: immunoSEQ multiplex PCR. The sample has around 70,000 clones; 65% to 80% are singletons. This chain connects TRBV7-2 to TRBJ2-5; D gene ambiguous. What was sequenced was PBMCs. The sequence came from a man in his 70s in good health and CMV-seronegative. DNA of the CDR3: TGTGCCAGCAGCTTAGTTGCTAGTGGAGAGACCCAGTACTTC. Protein sequence: CASSLVASGETQYF. The whole variable domain, filled in from reference TRBV7-2 and TRBJ2-5, reads GAGVSQSPSNKVTEKGKDVELRCDPISGHTALYWYRQSLGQGLEFLIYFQGNSAPDKSGLPSDRFSAERTGGSVSTLTIQRTQQEDSAVYLCASSLVASGETQYFGPGTRLLVL.